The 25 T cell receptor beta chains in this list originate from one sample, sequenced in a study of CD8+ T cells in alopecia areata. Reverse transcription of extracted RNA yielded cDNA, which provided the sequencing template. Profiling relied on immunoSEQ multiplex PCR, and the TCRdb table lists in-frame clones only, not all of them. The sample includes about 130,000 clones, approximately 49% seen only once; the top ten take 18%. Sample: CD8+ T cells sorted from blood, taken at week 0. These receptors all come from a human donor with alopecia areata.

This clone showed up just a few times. The chain's CDR3 is CASSEHGNSYNEQFF. The CDR3 region has the DNA TGTGCCAGCAGTGAACACGGAAACTCCTACAATGAGCAGTTCTTC. The chain recombines TRBV2 with TRBJ2-1; D uncertain. The CDR3 sequence is 15 residues long. The germline gives CDR1 SNHLY, CDR2 FYNNEI. With 2 bases removed from V and 0 bases from J, the gap between germline ends came to 8 bases.

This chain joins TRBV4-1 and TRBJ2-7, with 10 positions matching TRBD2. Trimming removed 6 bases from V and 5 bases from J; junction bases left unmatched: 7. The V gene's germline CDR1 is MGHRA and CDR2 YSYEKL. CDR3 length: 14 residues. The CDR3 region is CASSPSGGANEQYF. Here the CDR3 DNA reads TGCGCCAGCAGTCCCAGCGGGGGGGCGAACGAGCAGTACTTC.

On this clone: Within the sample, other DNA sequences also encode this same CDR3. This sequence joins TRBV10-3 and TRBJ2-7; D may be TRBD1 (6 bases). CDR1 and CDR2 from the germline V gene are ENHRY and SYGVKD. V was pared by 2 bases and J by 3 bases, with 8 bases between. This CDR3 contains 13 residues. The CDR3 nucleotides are TGTGCCATCAGTGAGGGGGGCGGCTACGAGCAGTACTTC. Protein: CAISEGGGYEQYF.

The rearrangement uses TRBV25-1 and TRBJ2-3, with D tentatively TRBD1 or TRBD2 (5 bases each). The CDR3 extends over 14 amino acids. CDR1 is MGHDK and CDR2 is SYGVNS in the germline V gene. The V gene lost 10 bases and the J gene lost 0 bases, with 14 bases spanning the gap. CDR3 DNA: TGTGCCATTTCCCGGGACGGAAGCACAGATACGCAGTATTTT. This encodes CAISRDGSTDTQYF.

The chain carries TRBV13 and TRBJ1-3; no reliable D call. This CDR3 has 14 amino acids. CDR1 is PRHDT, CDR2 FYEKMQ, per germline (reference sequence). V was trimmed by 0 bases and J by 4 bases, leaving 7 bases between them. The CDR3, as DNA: TGTGCCAGCAGCTTAGGAAAAGCCGGAAACACCATATATTTT. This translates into CASSLGKAGNTIYF. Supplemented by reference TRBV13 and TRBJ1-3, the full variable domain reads AAGVIQSPRHLIKEKRETATLKCYPIPRHDTVYWYQQGPGQDPQFLISFYEKMQSDKGSIPDRFSAQQFSDYHSELNMSSLELGDSALYFCASSLGKAGNTIYFGEGSWLTVV.

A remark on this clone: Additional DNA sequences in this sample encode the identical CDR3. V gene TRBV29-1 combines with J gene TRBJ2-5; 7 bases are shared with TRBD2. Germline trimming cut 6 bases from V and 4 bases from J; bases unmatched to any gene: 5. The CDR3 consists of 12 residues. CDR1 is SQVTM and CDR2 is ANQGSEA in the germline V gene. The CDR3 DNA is TGCAGCGTGTGGGGCGGGGGAGAGACCCAGTACTTC. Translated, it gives CSVWGGGETQYF.

Here the CDR3 reads CAWRGVGNQPQHF. The CDR3 DNA reads as TGTGCCTGGAGAGGGGTAGGCAATCAGCCCCAGCATTTT. V is TRBV30 and J is TRBJ1-5; tentatively, D is TRBD1 (5 bases). This CDR3 spans 13 amino acids. The ends were cut back, 3 bases at V and 2 bases at J, with 8 bases in the middle. The germline V gene encodes CDR1 GTSNPN and CDR2 SVGIG (reference sequence).

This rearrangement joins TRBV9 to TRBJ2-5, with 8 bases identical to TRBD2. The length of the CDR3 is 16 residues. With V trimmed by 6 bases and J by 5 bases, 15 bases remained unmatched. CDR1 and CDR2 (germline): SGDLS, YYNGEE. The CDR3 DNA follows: TGTGCCAGCACCGCCGGGGTGCGGGGGGATTGGGAGACCCAGTACTTC. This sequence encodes CASTAGVRGDWETQYF.

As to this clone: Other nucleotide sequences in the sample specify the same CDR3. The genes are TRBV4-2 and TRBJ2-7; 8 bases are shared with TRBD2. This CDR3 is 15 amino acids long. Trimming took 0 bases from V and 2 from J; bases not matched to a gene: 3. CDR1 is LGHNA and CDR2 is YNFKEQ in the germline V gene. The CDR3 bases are TGTGCCAGCAGCCAAGATTCGGGGGGGGCCTACGAGCAGTACTTC. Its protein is CASSQDSGGAYEQYF.

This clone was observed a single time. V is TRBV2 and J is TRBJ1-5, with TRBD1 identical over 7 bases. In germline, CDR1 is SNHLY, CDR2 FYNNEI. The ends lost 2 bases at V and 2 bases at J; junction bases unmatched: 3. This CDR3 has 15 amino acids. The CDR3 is CASSERGQGNQPQHF. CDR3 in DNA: TGTGCCAGCAGTGAAAGGGGGCAGGGCAATCAGCCCCAGCATTTT.

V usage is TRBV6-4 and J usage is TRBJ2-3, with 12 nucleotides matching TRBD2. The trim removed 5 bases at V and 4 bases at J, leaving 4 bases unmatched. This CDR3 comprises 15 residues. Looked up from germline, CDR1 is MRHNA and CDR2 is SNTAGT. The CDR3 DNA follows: TGTGCCAGCAGTACGTCTAGCGGGGGGGCAGATACGCAGTATTTT. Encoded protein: CASSTSSGGADTQYF.

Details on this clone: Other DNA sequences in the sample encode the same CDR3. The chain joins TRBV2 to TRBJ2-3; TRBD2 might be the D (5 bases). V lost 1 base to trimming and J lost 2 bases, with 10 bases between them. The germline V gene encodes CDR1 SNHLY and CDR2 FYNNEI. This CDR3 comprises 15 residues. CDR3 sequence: CASSEDMRATDTQYF. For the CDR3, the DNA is TGTGCCAGCAGTGAAGATATGAGGGCCACAGATACGCAGTATTTT.

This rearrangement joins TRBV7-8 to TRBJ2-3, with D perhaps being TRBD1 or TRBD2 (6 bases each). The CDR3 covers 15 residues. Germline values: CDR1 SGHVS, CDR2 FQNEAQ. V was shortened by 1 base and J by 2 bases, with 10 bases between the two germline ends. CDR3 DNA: TGTGCCAGCAGCTTAGTAGGGGGGATCACAGATACGCAGTATTTT. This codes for CASSLVGGITDTQYF. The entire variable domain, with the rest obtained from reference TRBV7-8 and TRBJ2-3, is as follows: GAGVSQSPRYKVAKRGQDVALRCDPISGHVSLFWYQQALGQGPEFLTYFQNEAQLDKSGLPSDRFFAERPEGSVSTLKIQRTQQEDSAVYLCASSLVGGITDTQYFGPGTRLTVL.

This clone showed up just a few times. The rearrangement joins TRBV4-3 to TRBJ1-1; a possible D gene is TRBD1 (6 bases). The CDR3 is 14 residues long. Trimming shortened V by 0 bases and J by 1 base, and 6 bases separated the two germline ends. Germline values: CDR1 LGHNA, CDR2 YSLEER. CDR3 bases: TGCGCCAGCAGCCAAGAAGGGGGGAACACTGAAGCTTTCTTT. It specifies CASSQEGGNTEAFF.

The CDR3 DNA follows: TGTGCCAGCAGTGGCCGAGACGGGGGGACCAAAGAGACCCAGTACTTC. Protein: CASSGRDGGTKETQYF. This chain uses TRBV6-1 with TRBJ2-5; 7 bases match TRBD2. V was clipped by 4 bases and J by 3 bases; unmatched bases: 11. The germline V gene has CDR1 MNHNS and CDR2 SASEGT. The CDR3 loop spans 16 amino acids.

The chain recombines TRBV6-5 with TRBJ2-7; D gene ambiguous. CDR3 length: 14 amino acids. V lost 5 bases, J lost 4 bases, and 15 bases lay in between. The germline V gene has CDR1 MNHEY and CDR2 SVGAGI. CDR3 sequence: CASSVPGWGYEQYF. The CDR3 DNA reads TGTGCCAGCAGTGTACCAGGTTGGGGATACGAGCAGTACTTC.

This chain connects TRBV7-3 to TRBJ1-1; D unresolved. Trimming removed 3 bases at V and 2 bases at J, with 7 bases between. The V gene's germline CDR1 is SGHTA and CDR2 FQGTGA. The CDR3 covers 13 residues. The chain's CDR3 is CASSFGANTEAFF. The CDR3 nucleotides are TGTGCCAGCAGCTTTGGAGCCAACACTGAAGCTTTCTTT.

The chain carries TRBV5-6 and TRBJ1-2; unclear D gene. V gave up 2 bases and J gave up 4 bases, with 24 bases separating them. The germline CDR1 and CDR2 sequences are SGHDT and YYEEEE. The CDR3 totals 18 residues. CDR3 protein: CASSLFKSMQTLGYGYTF. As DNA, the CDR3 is TGTGCCAGCAGCTTATTCAAGTCGATGCAGACACTAGGCTATGGCTACACCTTC.

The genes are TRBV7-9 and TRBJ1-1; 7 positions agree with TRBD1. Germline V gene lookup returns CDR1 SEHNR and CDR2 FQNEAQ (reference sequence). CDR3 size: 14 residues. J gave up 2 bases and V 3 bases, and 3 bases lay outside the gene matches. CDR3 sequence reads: CASSFEGANTEAFF. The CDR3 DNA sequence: TGTGCCAGCAGCTTTGAGGGGGCAAACACTGAAGCTTTCTTT. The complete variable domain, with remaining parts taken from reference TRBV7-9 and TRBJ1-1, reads DTGVSQNPRHKITKRGQNVTFRCDPISEHNRLYWYRQTLGQGPEFLTYFQNEAQLEKSRLLSDRFSAERPKGSFSTLEIQRTEQGDSAMYLCASSFEGANTEAFFGQGTRLTVV.

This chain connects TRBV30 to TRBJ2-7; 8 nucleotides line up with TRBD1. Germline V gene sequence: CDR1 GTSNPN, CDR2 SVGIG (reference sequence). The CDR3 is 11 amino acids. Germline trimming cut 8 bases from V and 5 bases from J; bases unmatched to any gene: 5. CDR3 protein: CAVTGADEQYF. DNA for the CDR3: TGTGCCGTGACAGGGGCTGACGAGCAGTACTTC. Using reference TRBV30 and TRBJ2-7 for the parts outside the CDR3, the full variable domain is SQTIHQWPATLVQPVGSPLSLECTVEGTSNPNLYWYRQAAGRGLQLLFYSVGIGQISSEVPQNLSASRPQDRQFILSSKKLLLSDSGFYLCAVTGADEQYFGPGTRLTVT.

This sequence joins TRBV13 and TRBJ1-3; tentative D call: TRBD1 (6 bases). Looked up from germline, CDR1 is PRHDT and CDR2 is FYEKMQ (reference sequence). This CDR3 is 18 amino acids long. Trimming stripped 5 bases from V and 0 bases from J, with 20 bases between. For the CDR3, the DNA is TGTGCCAGCAGCCCTGTGGGGGCACCCTGGACCTCTGGAAACACCATATATTTT. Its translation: CASSPVGAPWTSGNTIYF.

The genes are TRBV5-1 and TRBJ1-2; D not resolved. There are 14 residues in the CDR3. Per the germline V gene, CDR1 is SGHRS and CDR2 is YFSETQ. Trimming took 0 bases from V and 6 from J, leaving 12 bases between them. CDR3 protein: CASSLESTLDGYTF. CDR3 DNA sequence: TGCGCCAGCAGCTTGGAGAGCACGTTAGATGGCTACACCTTC.

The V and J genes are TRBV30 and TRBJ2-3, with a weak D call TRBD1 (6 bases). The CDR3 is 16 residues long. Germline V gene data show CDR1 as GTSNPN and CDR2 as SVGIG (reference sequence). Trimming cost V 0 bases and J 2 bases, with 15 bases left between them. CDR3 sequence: CAWSVLGTYNTDTQYF. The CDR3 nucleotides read TGTGCCTGGAGTGTCCTCGGGACATATAACACAGATACGCAGTATTTT.

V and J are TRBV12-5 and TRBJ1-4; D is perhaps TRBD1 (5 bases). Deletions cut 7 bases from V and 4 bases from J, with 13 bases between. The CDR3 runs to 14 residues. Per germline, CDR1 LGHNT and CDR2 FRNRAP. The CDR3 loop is CASARGLRNEKLFF. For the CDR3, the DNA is TGTGCTAGTGCACGGGGACTCCGTAATGAAAAACTGTTTTTT.

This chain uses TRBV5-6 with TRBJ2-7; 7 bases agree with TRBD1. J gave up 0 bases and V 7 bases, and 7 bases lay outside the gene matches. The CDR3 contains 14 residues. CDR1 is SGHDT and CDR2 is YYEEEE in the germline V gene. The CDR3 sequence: CASSDRDSSYEQYF. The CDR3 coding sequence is TGTGCCAGCTCTGACCGGGACAGCTCCTACGAGCAGTACTTC.